The text below deals with one TCR beta chain. This specimen belongs to a study of cytomegalovirus exposure and HLA in healthy donors. Trimming took 0 bases from V and 0 from J, leaving 12 bases between them. Per germline, CDR1 SGHDT and CDR2 YYEEEE. The CDR3 has 16 residues. Use of 60 Vbeta and 13 Jbeta primers characterized the PCR. This table comes from immunoSEQ multiplex PCR, and its TCRdb copy is limited to in-frame clones, with some not included. The sample lists approximately 140,000 clones, around 60% occurring once. The specimen was PBMCs. The genes are TRBV5-6 and TRBJ1-2; D uncertain. This receptor was taken from an older woman in good health and CMV-seropositive. The CDR3 DNA sequence: TGTGCCAGCAGCTTGGGCTCGGTCCTCACTAACTATGGCTACACCTTC. Protein: CASSLGSVLTNYGYTF.